This is a list of T cell receptor beta chains from one sample in a study of a mutant IDH1 vaccine in newly diagnosed glioma. These TCRs are of unknown antigen specificity. Assay used: immunoSEQ multiplex PCR; TCRdb lists only in-frame clones, some missing. The data contain 56,000 or so clones, 60% to 85% of them seen just once; the ten biggest clones take up less than 5.5%. The material was PBMCs, obtained from a glioma patient whose treatment included an IDH1 peptide vaccine. These receptor sequences come from a woman aged 40 to 50 with glioma. Some clones in this sample may be carry-over from other donors' samples. Each CDR3 is given with its conserved first and last residue. Fields, in order: clone size, J gene, V gene, D gene, CDR3 DNA, CDR3 protein. The D gene is left open where the match is weak. Clone size appears in some rows only: once, few, many, or a class for an expanded clone.

size: -; J: TRBJ1-1; V: TRBV9; D: -; DNA: TGTGCCAGCAGCCGGGCGGCCAGGAGTCAATCTGAAGCTTTCTTT; CDR3: CASSRAARSQSEAFF
size: -; J: TRBJ2-7; V: TRBV5-1; D: TRBD1; DNA: TGCGCCAGCAGCTTGCAGGGACAGGGCTACGAGCAGTACTTC; CDR3: CASSLQGQGYEQYF
size: -; J: TRBJ2-7; V: TRBV7-9; D: -; DNA: TGTGCCAGCAGCTTGATGGACGAGCAGTACTTC; CDR3: CASSLMDEQYF
size: few; J: TRBJ2-3; V: TRBV7-2; D: TRBD2; DNA: TGTGCCAGCAGCTTAGGAGCGGGGGGGGAGTATTTT; CDR3: CASSLGAGGEYF
size: -; J: TRBJ1-5; V: TRBV5-1; D: TRBD1; DNA: TGCGCCAGCAGCCTCACAGGGGTTGGTAATCAGCCCCAGCATTTT; CDR3: CASSLTGVGNQPQHF
size: -; J: TRBJ2-7; V: TRBV6-5; D: -; DNA: TGTGCCAGCAGTCCAACGACCGGCTCCTACGAGCAGTACTTC; CDR3: CASSPTTGSYEQYF
size: -; J: TRBJ1-5; V: TRBV5-1; D: -; DNA: TGCGCCAGCAGCTTGGAAGGGGGTCAGCCCCAGCATTTT; CDR3: CASSLEGGQPQHF
size: -; J: TRBJ2-3; V: TRBV9; D: -; DNA: TGTGCCAGCAGCTCCGTCGGAGATACGCAGTATTTT; CDR3: CASSSVGDTQYF
size: few; J: TRBJ2-1; V: TRBV9; D: -; DNA: TGTGCCAGCAGCGTAGCTCCCCGGGCGGGGCCCCTTGAGCAGTTCTTC; CDR3: CASSVAPRAGPLEQFF
size: -; J: TRBJ1-1; V: TRBV18; D: TRBD1; DNA: TGTGCCAGCTCACTCGGGACAGGGAGTGGGTACACTGAAGCTTTCTTT; CDR3: CASSLGTGSGYTEAFF
size: -; J: TRBJ2-3; V: TRBV7-2; D: -; DNA: TGTGCCAGCAGCCTACAACCCTCGGGGGCCCCTAGCACAGATACGCAGTATTTT; CDR3: CASSLQPSGAPSTDTQYF
size: many; J: TRBJ2-7; V: TRBV4-3; D: TRBD1; DNA: TGCGCCAGCAGCCAAGATTCCCGACAGGGGGCGGGGGAGCAGTACTTC; CDR3: CASSQDSRQGAGEQYF
size: -; J: TRBJ1-5; V: TRBV2; D: -; DNA: TGTGCCAGCAGGGAGCACATTTCGGGACATCAGCCCCAGCATTTT; CDR3: CASREHISGHQPQHF
size: few; J: TRBJ1-1; V: TRBV6-1; D: -; DNA: TGTGCCAGCATATGGAGGTACACTGAAGCTTTCTTT; CDR3: CASIWRYTEAFF
size: -; J: TRBJ2-3; V: TRBV25-1; D: -; DNA: TGTGCCAGCAGTGAGAGTGGCGTCGGCACAGATACGCAGTATTTT; CDR3: CASSESGVGTDTQYF
size: few; J: TRBJ2-6; V: TRBV19; D: -; DNA: TGTGCCAGTAGCACCCGAACAGGGACTGGGGCCAACGTCCTGACTTTC; CDR3: CASSTRTGTGANVLTF
size: -; J: TRBJ2-1; V: TRBV30; D: TRBD2; DNA: TGTGCCTGGAGACTAGCGGGGGCTTACAATGAGCAGTTCTTC; CDR3: CAWRLAGAYNEQFF
size: -; J: TRBJ2-1; V: TRBV29-1; D: -; DNA: TGCAGCGTTGATTTGGTCTATGAGCAGTTCTTC; CDR3: CSVDLVYEQFF
size: -; J: TRBJ2-3; V: TRBV4-3; D: -; DNA: TGCGCCAGCAGCCAAGCAAGACTAGCAGATACGCAGTATTTT; CDR3: CASSQARLADTQYF
size: -; J: TRBJ1-1; V: TRBV11-2; D: TRBD1; DNA: TGTGCCTCAAAAGTCCCAACAGGGGGCTTTGCTGAAGCTTTCTTT; CDR3: CASKVPTGGFAEAFF
size: -; J: TRBJ1-1; V: TRBV30; D: -; DNA: TGTGCCTGGAGTACCCCGGGGTGGGGCGCGGGGACTGAAGCTTTCTTT; CDR3: CAWSTPGWGAGTEAFF
size: once; J: TRBJ1-2; V: TRBV6-5; D: -; DNA: TGTGCCAGCAGTTACTCACGGACGGTGGGATTGAGCTACACCTTC; CDR3: CASSYSRTVGLSYTF
size: -; J: TRBJ2-5; V: TRBV2; D: TRBD1; DNA: TGTGCCAGCAGTCGGGACAGCCAAGAGACCCAGTACTTC; CDR3: CASSRDSQETQYF
size: many; J: TRBJ1-1; V: TRBV30; D: -; DNA: TGTGCCTGGAGTGCCCTGTACGCTGAAGCTTTCTTT; CDR3: CAWSALYAEAFF
size: -; J: TRBJ1-2; V: TRBV10-3; D: -; DNA: TGTGCCATCACGGGTGAGAACTATGGCTACACCTTC; CDR3: CAITGENYGYTF
size: -; J: TRBJ2-3; V: TRBV13; D: TRBD1; DNA: TGTGCCAGCAGTTCCGGGACAGGGGGTACGAATACGCAGTATTTT; CDR3: CASSSGTGGTNTQYF
size: -; J: TRBJ2-2; V: TRBV30; D: TRBD2; DNA: TGTGCCTGGTCAGCGGGGGTCACCGGGGAGCTGTTTTTT; CDR3: CAWSAGVTGELFF
size: -; J: TRBJ2-6; V: TRBV7-6; D: -; DNA: TGTGCCAGCAGCTTAAACTCTGGGGCCAACGTCCTGACTTTC; CDR3: CASSLNSGANVLTF
size: -; J: TRBJ2-7; V: TRBV6-1; D: TRBD2; DNA: TGTGCCAGCAGTGGACCGGGACTAGCGGGGGTCCCCCCCGACTACGAGCAGTACTTC; CDR3: CASSGPGLAGVPPDYEQYF
size: -; J: TRBJ1-4; V: TRBV19; D: TRBD1; DNA: TGTGCCAGTACAGGGACAGCCTTTGTAGAAAAACTGTTTTTT; CDR3: CASTGTAFVEKLFF
size: once; J: TRBJ2-4; V: TRBV19; D: -; DNA: TGTGCCAGTAGTACCCCCCACAAAGCCAAAAACATTCAGTACTTC; CDR3: CASSTPHKAKNIQYF
size: once; J: TRBJ2-1; V: TRBV7-3; D: -; DNA: TGTGCCAGCAGCCACCTCCCACTAGACCCTTTATACAATGAGCAGTTCTTC; CDR3: CASSHLPLDPLYNEQFF
size: -; J: TRBJ1-2; V: TRBV13; D: -; DNA: TGTGCCAGCAGCTCCCTTGGTGGGTTCGGCTACACCTTC; CDR3: CASSSLGGFGYTF
size: few; J: TRBJ1-1; V: TRBV2; D: -; DNA: TGTGCCAGCAGTGGCCGAGCGGAGGTCACTGAAGCTTTCTTT; CDR3: CASSGRAEVTEAFF
size: -; J: TRBJ2-2; V: TRBV7-9; D: -; DNA: TGTGCCAGCAGCTTGCTAGGGGGGGCCGGGGAGCTGTTTTTT; CDR3: CASSLLGGAGELFF
size: -; J: TRBJ2-7; V: TRBV5-5; D: -; DNA: TGTGCCAGCAGCTTGTGGTCGGAGACCTACGAGCAGTACTTC; CDR3: CASSLWSETYEQYF
size: -; J: TRBJ1-5; V: TRBV4-1; D: TRBD1; DNA: TGCGCCAGCAGCCAAGATGGGACAGGTAGCAATCAGCCCCAGCATTTT; CDR3: CASSQDGTGSNQPQHF
size: once; J: TRBJ2-1; V: TRBV11-2; D: -; DNA: TGTGCCAGCAGCTTAGGGCTAGCACGGGATGAGCAGTTCTTC; CDR3: CASSLGLARDEQFF
size: -; J: TRBJ2-7; V: TRBV30; D: -; DNA: TGTGCCTGGAGTTTCGGAGCACCCAGCTCCTACGAGCAGTACTTC; CDR3: CAWSFGAPSSYEQYF
size: -; J: TRBJ1-1; V: TRBV4-2; D: -; DNA: TGTGCCAGCAGCCAAGGCAGGAGGCCTGAAGCTTTCTTT; CDR3: CASSQGRRPEAFF
size: -; J: TRBJ1-1; V: TRBV4-1; D: -; DNA: TGCGCCAGCCGCCGGGGAGGGGGCACTGAAGCTTTCTTT; CDR3: CASRRGGGTEAFF
size: -; J: TRBJ1-1; V: TRBV29-1; D: -; DNA: TGCAGCGTTGATATAAAGAACACTGAAGCTTTCTTT; CDR3: CSVDIKNTEAFF
size: -; J: TRBJ2-3; V: TRBV6-1; D: TRBD2; DNA: TGTGCCAGCGGCGGGGGGGCAGGTGGGTCAGATACGCAGTATTTT; CDR3: CASGGGAGGSDTQYF
size: -; J: TRBJ2-3; V: TRBV2; D: -; DNA: TGTGCCAGCAGCCGGGAGAATCCAAGCACAGATACGCAGTATTTT; CDR3: CASSRENPSTDTQYF
size: -; J: TRBJ2-1; V: TRBV7-2; D: -; DNA: TGTGCCAGCGACAGCAGGGGCATTAACAATGAGCAGTTCTTC; CDR3: CASDSRGINNEQFF
size: large; J: TRBJ2-3; V: TRBV2; D: -; DNA: TGTGCCAGCACCTCGGCAGATACGCAGTATTTT; CDR3: CASTSADTQYF
size: -; J: TRBJ1-5; V: TRBV19; D: -; DNA: TGTGCCAGTAGTTCCTACCCGTCCTCGGGGGGCGCCCAGCCCCAGCATTTT; CDR3: CASSSYPSSGGAQPQHF
size: few; J: TRBJ1-6; V: TRBV25-1; D: -; DNA: TGTGCCAGCTCCAGCGTCAGAGGAAGGAATTCACCCCTCCACTTT; CDR3: CASSSVRGRNSPLHF
size: -; J: TRBJ1-4; V: TRBV23-1; D: TRBD1; DNA: TGCGCCAGCAGTCAAAGCGCCGGGACAGGGGGGGGAAAACTGTTTTTT; CDR3: CASSQSAGTGGGKLFF
size: few; J: TRBJ1-1; V: TRBV27; D: -; DNA: TGTGCCAGCAGCTTCGTAAACGGTGAAGCTTTCTTT; CDR3: CASSFVNGEAFF
size: -; J: TRBJ1-5; V: TRBV29-1; D: -; DNA: TGCAGCGTTGAGGATAGCAATCAGCCCCAGCATTTT; CDR3: CSVEDSNQPQHF